This T cell receptor (beta chain) stems from a study of T-cell memory formation after mild COVID-19. Points from the study as a whole: CD4+ contracting clones were found mainly in CM and EM, and CD8+ ones in EMRA.

Each CDR3 protein gets one entry after TCRdb re-called the 5' RACE reads with MiXCR. The repertoire consists of hundreds of thousands of distinct CDR3 sequences, with roughly 20% occurring once and the leading ten covering around 7.7%. This CDR3 spans 23 amino acids. V was clipped by 6 bases and J by 6 bases, with 42 bases between them. This clonotype appeared many times. Its target is not known. The source material was PBMCs or a T cell subset sorted from them (not recorded which). The chain carries TRBV12-3 or TRBV12-4 and TRBJ2-1; tentative D call: TRBD2 (5 bases). The TCR was taken from an adult woman who had mild COVID-19 (a few samples of this study predate the infection). Cell type and time point are not known. The CDR3 sequence: CASSFPEVDRLEDYLIRGNEQFF. CDR3 in DNA: TGTGCCAGCAGCTTCCCAGAAGTGGACCGCCTCGAAGACTACTTGATACGGGGCAATGAGCAGTTCTTC.